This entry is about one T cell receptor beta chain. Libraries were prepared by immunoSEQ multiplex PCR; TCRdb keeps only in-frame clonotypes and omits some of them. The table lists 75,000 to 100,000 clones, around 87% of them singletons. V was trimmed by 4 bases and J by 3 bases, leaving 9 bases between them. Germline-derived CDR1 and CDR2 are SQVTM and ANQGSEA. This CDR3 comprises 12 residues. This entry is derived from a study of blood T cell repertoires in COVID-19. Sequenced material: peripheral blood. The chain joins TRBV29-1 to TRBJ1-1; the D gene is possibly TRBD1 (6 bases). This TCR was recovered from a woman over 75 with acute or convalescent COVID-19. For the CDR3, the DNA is TGCAGCGTTGTAGGGGGGGACACTGAAGCTTTCTTT. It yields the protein CSVVGGDTEAFF.